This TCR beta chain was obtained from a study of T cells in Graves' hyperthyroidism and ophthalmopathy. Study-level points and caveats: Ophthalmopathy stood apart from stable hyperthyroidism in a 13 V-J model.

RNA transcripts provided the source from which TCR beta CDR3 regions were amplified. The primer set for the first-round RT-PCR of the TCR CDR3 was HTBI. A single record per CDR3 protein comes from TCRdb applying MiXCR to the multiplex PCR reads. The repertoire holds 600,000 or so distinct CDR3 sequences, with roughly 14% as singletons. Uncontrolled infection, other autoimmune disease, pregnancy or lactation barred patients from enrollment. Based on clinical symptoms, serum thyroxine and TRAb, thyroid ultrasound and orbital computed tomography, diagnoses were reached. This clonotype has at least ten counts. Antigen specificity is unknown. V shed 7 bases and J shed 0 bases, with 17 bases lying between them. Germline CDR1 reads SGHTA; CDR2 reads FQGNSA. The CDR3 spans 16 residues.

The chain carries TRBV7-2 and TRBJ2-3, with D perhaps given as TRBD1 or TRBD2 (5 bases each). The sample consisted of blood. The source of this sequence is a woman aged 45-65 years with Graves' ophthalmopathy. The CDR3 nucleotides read TGTGCCAGCACCCGTGGTATTGGGGGTAGCACAGATACGCAGTATTTT. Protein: CASTRGIGGSTDTQYF.